This passage covers 3 T cell receptor beta chains from one sample sequenced in a study of CD8 T cells in Susac syndrome. Random-hexamer reverse transcription was applied to about 0.45 to 1 ug RNA. TCRdb re-analysed the immunoSEQ multiplex PCR reads in MiXCR, keeping a single row per CDR3 protein. The table has 250,000 or so distinct CDR3 sequences, 85% to 95% seen once. Sequenced: CD4+ T cells from PBMCs. These receptors were collected from a human donor with multiple sclerosis.

The rearrangement links TRBV28 to TRBJ1-1; possible D gene TRBD1, 5 bases. The CDR3 is 15 residues long. CDR1 MDHEN and CDR2 SYDVKM come from the germline V gene. V was cut by 2 bases and J by 1 base, with 11 bases left in between. CDR3 nucleotide sequence: TGTGCCAGCAGTTTACAGGGCAGCGCGAACACTGAAGCTTTCTTT. Amino acids: CASSLQGSANTEAFF. The full variable domain, completed using reference TRBV28 and TRBJ1-1, is DVKVTQSSRYLVKRTGEKVFLECVQDMDHENMFWYRQDPGLGLRLIYFSYDVKMKEKGDIPEGYSVSREKKERFSLILESASTNQTSMYLCASSLQGSANTEAFFGQGTRLTVV.

The chain combines TRBV24-1 with TRBJ1-1; no definite D call. V was cut by 4 bases and J by 5 bases, with 10 bases left in between. The CDR3 contains 13 residues. CDR1 and CDR2 from the germline V gene are KGHDR and SFDVKD. CDR3 nucleotide sequence: TGTGCCACCAGTGACTCCTATAGGACTGAAGCTTTCTTT. It specifies CATSDSYRTEAFF.

The chain recombines TRBV3-1 with TRBJ1-1; tentatively, D is TRBD1 (5 bases). V shed 4 bases and J shed 0 bases, with 21 bases lying between them. There are 18 residues in the CDR3. Germline values: CDR1 LGHDT, CDR2 YNNKEL (reference sequence). The CDR3 sequence is CASSPSVIKGLMNTEAFF. The CDR3 nucleotides read TGTGCCAGCAGCCCTTCGGTCATTAAGGGACTAATGAACACTGAAGCTTTCTTT.